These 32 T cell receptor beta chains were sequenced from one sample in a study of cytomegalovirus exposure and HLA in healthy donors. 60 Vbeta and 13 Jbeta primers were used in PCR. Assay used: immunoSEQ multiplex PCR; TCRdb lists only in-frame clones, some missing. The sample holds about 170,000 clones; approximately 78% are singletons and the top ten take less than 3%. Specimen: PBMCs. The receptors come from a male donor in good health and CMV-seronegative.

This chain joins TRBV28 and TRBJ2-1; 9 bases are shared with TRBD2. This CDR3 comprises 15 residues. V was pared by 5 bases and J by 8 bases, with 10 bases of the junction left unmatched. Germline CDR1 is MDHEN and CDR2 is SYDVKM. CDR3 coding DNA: TGTGCCAGCAGTCAACCCCTAGCGGGAACAGATGAGCAGTTCTTC. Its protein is CASSQPLAGTDEQFF.

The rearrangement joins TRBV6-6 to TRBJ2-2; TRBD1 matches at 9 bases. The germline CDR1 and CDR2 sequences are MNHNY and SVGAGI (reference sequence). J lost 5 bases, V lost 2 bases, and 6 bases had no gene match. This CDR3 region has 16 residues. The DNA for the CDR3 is TGTGCCAGCAGTTACGGGACAGGGAGCAGAACCGGGGAGCTGTTTTTT. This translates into CASSYGTGSRTGELFF.

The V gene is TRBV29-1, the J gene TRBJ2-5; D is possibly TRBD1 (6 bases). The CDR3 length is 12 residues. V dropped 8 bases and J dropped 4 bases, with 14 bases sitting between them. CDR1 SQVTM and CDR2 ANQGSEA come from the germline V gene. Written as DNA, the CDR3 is TGCAGCTCCCTGGCACAGGGAGAGACCCAGTACTTC. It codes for CSSLAQGETQYF.

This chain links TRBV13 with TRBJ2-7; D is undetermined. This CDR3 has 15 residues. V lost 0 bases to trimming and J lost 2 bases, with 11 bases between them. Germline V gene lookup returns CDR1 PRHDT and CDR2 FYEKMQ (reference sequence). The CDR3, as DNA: TGTGCCAGCAGCTTAGGGGCCAGACAAGCCTACGAGCAGTACTTC. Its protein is CASSLGARQAYEQYF.

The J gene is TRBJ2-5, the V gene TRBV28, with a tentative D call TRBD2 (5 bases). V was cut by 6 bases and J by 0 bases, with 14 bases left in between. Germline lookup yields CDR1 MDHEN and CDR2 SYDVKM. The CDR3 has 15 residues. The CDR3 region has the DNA TGTGCCAGCAGCCGTTCTAGGGAGTACCAAGAGACCCAGTACTTC. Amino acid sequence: CASSRSREYQETQYF. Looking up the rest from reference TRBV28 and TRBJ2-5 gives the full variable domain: DVKVTQSSRYLVKRTGEKVFLECVQDMDHENMFWYRQDPGLGLRLIYFSYDVKMKEKGDIPEGYSVSREKKERFSLILESASTNQTSMYLCASSRSREYQETQYFGPGTRLLVL.

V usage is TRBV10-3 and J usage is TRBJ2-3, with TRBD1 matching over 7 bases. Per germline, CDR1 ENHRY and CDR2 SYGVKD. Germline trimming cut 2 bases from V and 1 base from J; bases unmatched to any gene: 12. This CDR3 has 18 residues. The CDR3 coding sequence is TGTGCCATCAGTGAGCCGGGGACAGCCATTTGGGGCACAGATACGCAGTATTTT. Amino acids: CAISEPGTAIWGTDTQYF.

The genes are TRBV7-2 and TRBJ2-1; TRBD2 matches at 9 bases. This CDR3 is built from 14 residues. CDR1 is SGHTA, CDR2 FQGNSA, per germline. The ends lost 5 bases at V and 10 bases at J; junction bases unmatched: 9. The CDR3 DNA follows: TGTGCCAGCAGCCCTGCTAGGACTAGCGTGGAGCAGTTCTTC. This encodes CASSPARTSVEQFF. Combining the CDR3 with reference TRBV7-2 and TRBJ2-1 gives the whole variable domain GAGVSQSPSNKVTEKGKDVELRCDPISGHTALYWYRQSLGQGLEFLIYFQGNSAPDKSGLPSDRFSAERTGGSVSTLTIQRTQQEDSAVYLCASSPARTSVEQFFGPGTRLTVL.

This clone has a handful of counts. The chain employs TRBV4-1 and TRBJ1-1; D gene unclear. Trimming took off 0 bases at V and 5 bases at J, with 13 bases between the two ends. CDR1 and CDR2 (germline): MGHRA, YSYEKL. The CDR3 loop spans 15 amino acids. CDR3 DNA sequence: TGCGCCAGCAGCCAAGAGGTCACGGCTAGGACTGAAGCTTTCTTT. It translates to CASSQEVTARTEAFF.

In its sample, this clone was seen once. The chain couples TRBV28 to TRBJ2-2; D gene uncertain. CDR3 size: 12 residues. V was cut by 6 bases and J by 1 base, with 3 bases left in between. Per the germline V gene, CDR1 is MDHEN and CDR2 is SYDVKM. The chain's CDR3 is CASRLNTGELFF. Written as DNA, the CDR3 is TGTGCCAGCAGACTGAACACCGGGGAGCTGTTTTTT. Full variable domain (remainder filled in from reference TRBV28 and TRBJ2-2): DVKVTQSSRYLVKRTGEKVFLECVQDMDHENMFWYRQDPGLGLRLIYFSYDVKMKEKGDIPEGYSVSREKKERFSLILESASTNQTSMYLCASRLNTGELFFGEGSRLTVL.

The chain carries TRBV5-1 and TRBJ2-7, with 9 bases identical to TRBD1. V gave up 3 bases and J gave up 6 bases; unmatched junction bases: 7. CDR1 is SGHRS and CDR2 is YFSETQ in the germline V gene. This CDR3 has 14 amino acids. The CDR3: CASSWEGQGFEQYF. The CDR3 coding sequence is TGCGCCAGCAGCTGGGAGGGACAGGGTTTCGAGCAGTACTTC.

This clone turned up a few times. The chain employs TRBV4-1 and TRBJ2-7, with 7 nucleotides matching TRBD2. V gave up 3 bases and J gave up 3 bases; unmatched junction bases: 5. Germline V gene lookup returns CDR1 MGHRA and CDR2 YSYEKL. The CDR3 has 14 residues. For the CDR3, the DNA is TGCGCCAGCAGCCAGCCCACTAGCGACTACGAGCAGTACTTC. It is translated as CASSQPTSDYEQYF.

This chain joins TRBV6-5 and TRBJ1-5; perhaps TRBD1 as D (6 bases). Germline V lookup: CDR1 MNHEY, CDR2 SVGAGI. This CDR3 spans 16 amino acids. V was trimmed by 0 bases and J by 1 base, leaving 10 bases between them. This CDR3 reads CASSYSRGSSNQPQHF. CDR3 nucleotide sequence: TGTGCCAGCAGTTACTCGAGGGGGTCGAGCAATCAGCCCCAGCATTTT.

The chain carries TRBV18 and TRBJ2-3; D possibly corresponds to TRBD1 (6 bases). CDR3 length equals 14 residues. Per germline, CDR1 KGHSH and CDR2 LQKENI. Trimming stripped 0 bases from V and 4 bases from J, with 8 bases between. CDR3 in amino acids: CASSPPQGADTQYF. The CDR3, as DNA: TGTGCCAGCTCACCACCACAGGGAGCAGATACGCAGTATTTT.

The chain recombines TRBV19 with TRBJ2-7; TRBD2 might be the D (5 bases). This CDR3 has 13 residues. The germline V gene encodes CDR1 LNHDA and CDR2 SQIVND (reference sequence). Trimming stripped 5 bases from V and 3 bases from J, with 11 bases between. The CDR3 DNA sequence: TGTGCCAGTAGTCTACTAGTCGGCTACGAGCAGTACTTC. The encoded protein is CASSLLVGYEQYF. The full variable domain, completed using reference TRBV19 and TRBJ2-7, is DGGITQSPKYLFRKEGQNVTLSCEQNLNHDAMYWYRQDPGQGLRLIYYSQIVNDFQKGDIAEGYSVSREKKESFPLTVTSAQKNPTAFYLCASSLLVGYEQYFGPGTRLTVT.

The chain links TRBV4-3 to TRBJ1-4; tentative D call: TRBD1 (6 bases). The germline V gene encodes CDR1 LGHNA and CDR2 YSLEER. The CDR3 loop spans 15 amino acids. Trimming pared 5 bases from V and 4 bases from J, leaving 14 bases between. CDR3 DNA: TGCGCCAGCAGCACCCACAGGGCTGTTAATGAAAAACTGTTTTTT. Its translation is CASSTHRAVNEKLFF.

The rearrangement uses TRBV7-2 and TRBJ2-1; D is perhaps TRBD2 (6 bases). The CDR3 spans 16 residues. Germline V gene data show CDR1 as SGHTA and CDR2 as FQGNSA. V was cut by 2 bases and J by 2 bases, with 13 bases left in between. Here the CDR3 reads CASSLWSGSTYNEQFF. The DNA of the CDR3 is TGTGCCAGCAGCTTATGGAGCGGGTCCACCTACAATGAGCAGTTCTTC.

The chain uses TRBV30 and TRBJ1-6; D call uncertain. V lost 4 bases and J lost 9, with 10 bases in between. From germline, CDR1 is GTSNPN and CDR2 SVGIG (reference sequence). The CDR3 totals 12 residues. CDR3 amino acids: CAWTRGSSPLHF. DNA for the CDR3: TGTGCCTGGACTCGTGGCAGTTCACCCCTCCACTTT. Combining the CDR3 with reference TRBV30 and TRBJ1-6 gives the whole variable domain SQTIHQWPATLVQPVGSPLSLECTVEGTSNPNLYWYRQAAGRGLQLLFYSVGIGQISSEVPQNLSASRPQDRQFILSSKKLLLSDSGFYLCAWTRGSSPLHFGNGTRLTVT.

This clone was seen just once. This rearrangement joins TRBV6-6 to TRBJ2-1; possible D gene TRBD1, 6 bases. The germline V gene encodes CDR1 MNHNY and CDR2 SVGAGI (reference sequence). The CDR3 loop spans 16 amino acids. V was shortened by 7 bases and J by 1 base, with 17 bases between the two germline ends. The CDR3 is CASIEARGQSYNEQFF. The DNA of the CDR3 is TGTGCCAGCATCGAAGCCAGGGGCCAGTCCTACAATGAGCAGTTCTTC.

The CDR3 loop reads CASGLTGSNQPQHF. CDR3 nucleotide sequence: TGTGCCAGTGGGCTCACAGGGAGCAATCAGCCCCAGCATTTT. The chain combines TRBV9 with TRBJ1-5; D perhaps matches TRBD1 (6 bases). This CDR3 is 14 amino acids long. Between the trimmed V and J ends, which lost 8 bases and 1 base, there was a span of 13 bases. The germline V gene has CDR1 SGDLS and CDR2 YYNGEE.

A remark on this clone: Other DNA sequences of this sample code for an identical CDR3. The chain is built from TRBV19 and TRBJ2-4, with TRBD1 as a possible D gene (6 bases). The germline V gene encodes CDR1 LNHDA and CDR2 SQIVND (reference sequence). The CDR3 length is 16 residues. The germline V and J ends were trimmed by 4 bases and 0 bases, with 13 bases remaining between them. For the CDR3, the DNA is TGTGCCAGTAGTACCACGGACAGCGTAGCCAAAAACATTCAGTACTTC. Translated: CASSTTDSVAKNIQYF. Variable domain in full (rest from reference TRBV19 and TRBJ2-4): DGGITQSPKYLFRKEGQNVTLSCEQNLNHDAMYWYRQDPGQGLRLIYYSQIVNDFQKGDIAEGYSVSREKKESFPLTVTSAQKNPTAFYLCASSTTDSVAKNIQYFGAGTRLSVL.

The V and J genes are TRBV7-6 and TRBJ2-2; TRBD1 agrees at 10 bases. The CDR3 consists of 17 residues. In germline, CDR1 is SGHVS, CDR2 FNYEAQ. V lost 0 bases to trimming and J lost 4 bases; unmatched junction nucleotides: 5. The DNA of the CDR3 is TGTGCCAGCAGCTTAGCCGGGACAGGGGTCGTCACCGGGGAGCTGTTTTTT. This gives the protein CASSLAGTGVVTGELFF.

CDR3 residues: CASSFPRGSYNEQFF. The CDR3 DNA reads TGCGCCAGCAGCTTCCCGCGGGGCTCCTACAATGAGCAGTTCTTC. The rearrangement uses TRBV5-1 and TRBJ2-1; TRBD2 is a possible D gene (6 bases). The CDR3 covers 15 residues. V was shortened by 2 bases and J by 0 bases, with 9 bases between the two germline ends. Germline CDR1 reads SGHRS; CDR2 reads YFSETQ.

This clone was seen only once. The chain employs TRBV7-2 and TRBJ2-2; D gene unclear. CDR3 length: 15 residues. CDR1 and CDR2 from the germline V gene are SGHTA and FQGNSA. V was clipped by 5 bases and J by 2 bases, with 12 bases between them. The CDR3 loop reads CASSPRSTNTGELFF. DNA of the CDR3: TGTGCCAGCAGCCCTCGTTCTACCAACACCGGGGAGCTGTTTTTT.

This chain's CDR3 is CASSDSVAGVGTGELFF. DNA for the CDR3: TGTGCCAGCAGTGACTCGGTAGCGGGAGTCGGCACCGGGGAGCTGTTTTTT. This chain uses TRBV6-4 with TRBJ2-2, with 9 bases fitting TRBD2. CDR3 length: 17 residues. Germline loops: CDR1 MRHNA, CDR2 SNTAGT. V dropped 0 bases and J dropped 4; count of bases not matched to a gene: 6.

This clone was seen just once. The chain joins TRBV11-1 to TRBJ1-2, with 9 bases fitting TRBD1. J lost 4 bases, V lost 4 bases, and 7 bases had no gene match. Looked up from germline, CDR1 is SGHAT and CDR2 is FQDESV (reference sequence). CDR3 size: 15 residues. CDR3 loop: CASSSPGTGSYGYTF. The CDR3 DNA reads TGTGCCAGCAGCTCCCCGGGGACAGGGTCCTATGGCTACACCTTC.

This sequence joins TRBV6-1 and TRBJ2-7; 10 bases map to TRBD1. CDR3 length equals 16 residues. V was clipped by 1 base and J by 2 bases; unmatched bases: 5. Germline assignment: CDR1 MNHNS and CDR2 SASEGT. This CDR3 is CASSEGQGARPYEQYF. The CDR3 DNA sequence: TGTGCCAGCAGTGAAGGACAGGGGGCGCGCCCCTACGAGCAGTACTTC.

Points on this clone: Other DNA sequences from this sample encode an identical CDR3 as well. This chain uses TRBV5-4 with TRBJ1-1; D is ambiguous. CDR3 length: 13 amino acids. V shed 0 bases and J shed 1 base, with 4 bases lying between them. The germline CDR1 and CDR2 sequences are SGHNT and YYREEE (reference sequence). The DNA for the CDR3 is TGTGCCAGCAGCTTGGCCGGGAACACTGAAGCTTTCTTT. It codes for CASSLAGNTEAFF.

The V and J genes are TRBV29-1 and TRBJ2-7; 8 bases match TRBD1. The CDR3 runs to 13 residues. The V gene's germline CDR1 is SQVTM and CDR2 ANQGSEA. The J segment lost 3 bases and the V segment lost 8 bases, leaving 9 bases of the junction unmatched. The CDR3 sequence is CSPFGQGNYEQYF. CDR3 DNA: TGCAGCCCCTTCGGACAGGGAAACTACGAGCAGTACTTC.

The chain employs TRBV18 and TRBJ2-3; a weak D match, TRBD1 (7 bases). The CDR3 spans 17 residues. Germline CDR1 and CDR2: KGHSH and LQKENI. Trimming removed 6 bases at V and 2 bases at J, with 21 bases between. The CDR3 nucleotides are TGTGCCAGCTCGCCCAAGAGCAGGGGGGCCAACACAGATACGCAGTATTTT. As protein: CASSPKSRGANTDTQYF.

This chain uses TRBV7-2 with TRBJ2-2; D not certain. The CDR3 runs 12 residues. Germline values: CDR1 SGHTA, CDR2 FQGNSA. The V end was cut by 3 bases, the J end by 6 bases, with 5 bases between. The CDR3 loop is CASSFFSGELFF. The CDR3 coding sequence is TGTGCCAGCAGCTTTTTCTCCGGGGAGCTGTTTTTT. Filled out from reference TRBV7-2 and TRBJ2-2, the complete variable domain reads GAGVSQSPSNKVTEKGKDVELRCDPISGHTALYWYRQSLGQGLEFLIYFQGNSAPDKSGLPSDRFSAERTGGSVSTLTIQRTQQEDSAVYLCASSFFSGELFFGEGSRLTVL.

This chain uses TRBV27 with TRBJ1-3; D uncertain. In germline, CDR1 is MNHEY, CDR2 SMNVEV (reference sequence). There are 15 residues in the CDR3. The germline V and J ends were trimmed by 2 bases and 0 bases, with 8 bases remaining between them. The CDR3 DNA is TGTGCCAGCAGTTTAAATAATTTCTCTGGAAACACCATATATTTT. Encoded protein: CASSLNNFSGNTIYF.

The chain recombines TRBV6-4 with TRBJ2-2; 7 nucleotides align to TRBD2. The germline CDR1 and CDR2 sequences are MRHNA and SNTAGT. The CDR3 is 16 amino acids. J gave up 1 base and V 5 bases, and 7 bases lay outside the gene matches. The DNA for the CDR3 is TGTGCCAGCAGTCCCTTGGCGGGAGTGAACACCGGGGAGCTGTTTTTT. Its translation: CASSPLAGVNTGELFF.